This TCR beta chain was profiled in a study of OX40 agonist ivuxolimab in advanced cancers. The investigators sampled blood at baseline, at cycle 4 day 1, and at cycle 7 day 1. Germline-derived CDR1 and CDR2 are SGHNT and YYREEE (reference sequence). CDR3 length equals 14 residues. Trimming shortened V by 3 bases and J by 5 bases, and 15 bases separated the two germline ends. TCRdb's copy holds only in-frame clones and misses some; the assay was immunoSEQ multiplex PCR. Seen here are 45,000 to 60,000 clones, approximately 89% observed once, and the top ten hold 5% to 7%. Turning to this clone: Its antigen is still unknown.

Study-level points and caveats: Blood T cells, both CD4+ and CD8+, expanded clonally by week 6 at 0.1 to 3.0 mg/kg. The specificity for antigen of the expanded peripheral T cells was not determined. Among T cells, CD8+ cells averaged more expanded clones than CD4+ cells.

This specimen was CD4+ or CD8+ T cells sorted from blood, taken in a trial of the OX40 agonist ivuxolimab. The sequence came from an adult with an advanced solid tumor such as melanoma, head and neck, liver or kidney cancer. This chain uses TRBV5-4 with TRBJ2-7; D may match TRBD1 or TRBD2 (5 bases each). The CDR3 DNA sequence: TGTGCCAGCAGCTCCTCGGGACGCCACGACGAGCAGTACTTC. It codes for CASSSSGRHDEQYF.